The clone carrying this T cell receptor (beta chain) was picked up one time. The sample belongs to a study of graft-versus-host responses after intestinal transplantation. The ends were cut back, 2 bases at V and 7 bases at J, with 14 bases in the middle. This CDR3 is 14 amino acids long. Germline assignment: CDR1 SGHTA and CDR2 FQGNSA. TCRdb's table, derived via immunoSEQ multiplex PCR, lists solely in-frame clones and lacks some. The top ten clones hold 0.88% of a sample with about 20,000 clones, around 44% of them seen once. J is TRBJ1-1 and V is TRBV7-2; D uncertain. The TCR originated in a human patient who received an intestinal transplant. The specimen comprised alloreactive CD4+ T cells from a mixed lymphocyte reaction culture, sampled before intestinal transplant. Subset specified: CFSE-low proliferating T cells sorted from roughly six-day pre-transplant mixed lymphocyte reaction (GvH or HvG direction). CDR3 coding DNA: TGTGCCAGCAGCTTAATGGAGGGCAGTGTTGAAGCTTTCTTT. Translated, it gives CASSLMEGSVEAFF.